These T cell receptor beta chains were read from a single sample in a study of OX40 agonist ivuxolimab in advanced cancers. Libraries were prepared by immunoSEQ multiplex PCR; TCRdb keeps only in-frame clonotypes and omits some of them. The sample consists of roughly 100,000 clones, around 80% of them appearing once. This sample comprised CD4+ or CD8+ T cells sorted from blood, obtained in a trial of the OX40 agonist ivuxolimab. The receptors were gathered from an adult with an advanced solid tumor such as melanoma, head and neck, liver or kidney cancer. Each CDR3 is given with its conserved first and last residue. Each record gives: J gene, V gene, D gene, clone size, CDR3 protein, CDR3 DNA. The D gene is left open where the match is weak. Some rows mark clone size as missing; the rest say once, few, many or name a class of expanded clone.

TRBJ1-3 | TRBV5-6 | - | - | CASSLVGLPSGNTIYF | TGTGCCAGCAGCTTGGTAGGGCTTCCCTCTGGAAACACCATATATTTT
TRBJ2-3 | TRBV27 | - | - | CASSLDLTWADTQYF | TGTGCCAGCAGTCTCGACTTGACTTGGGCAGATACGCAGTATTTT
TRBJ2-5 | TRBV18 | TRBD1 | - | CASSHWDSQETQYF | TGTGCCAGCTCACATTGGGACAGCCAAGAGACCCAGTACTTC
TRBJ2-1 | TRBV5-1 | - | - | CASSLGDGGNEQFF | TGCGCCAGCAGCTTGGGCGACGGCGGGAATGAGCAGTTCTTC
TRBJ2-4 | TRBV9 | - | once | CASSPELAKNIQYF | TGTGCCAGCAGCCCCGAACTAGCCAAAAACATTCAGTACTTC
TRBJ2-1 | TRBV19 | - | few | CASSIGPAYNEQFF | TGTGCCAGTAGTATTGGGCCAGCCTACAATGAGCAGTTCTTC
TRBJ2-1 | TRBV7-2 | TRBD2 | - | CASSLGTGGNEQFF | TGTGCCAGCAGCTTAGGTACGGGGGGCAATGAGCAGTTCTTC
TRBJ1-5 | TRBV6-6 | - | - | CASSYSSYEPQHF | TGTGCCAGCAGTTACTCCAGTTATGAGCCCCAGCATTTT
TRBJ1-1 | TRBV2 | - | - | CASKRDPNTEAFF | TGTGCCAGCAAAAGAGACCCGAACACTGAAGCTTTCTTT
TRBJ2-7 | TRBV15 | - | few | CATSREGGVPLPEQYF | TGTGCCACCAGCAGAGAAGGAGGGGTCCCCCTCCCCGAGCAGTACTTC
TRBJ2-1 | TRBV4-1 | - | - | CASSQGWGENNEQFF | TGCGCCAGCAGCCAAGGGTGGGGGGAAAACAATGAGCAGTTCTTC
TRBJ2-7 | TRBV4-2 | - | - | CASSQDLDGTSYEQYF | TGTGCCAGCAGCCAAGACTTGGACGGCACGTCCTACGAGCAGTACTTC
TRBJ2-7 | TRBV7-9 | TRBD2 | - | CASSLGLAGDGEQYF | TGTGCCAGCAGCTTAGGACTAGCGGGAGATGGGGAGCAGTACTTC
TRBJ2-2 | TRBV4-1 | TRBD2 | - | CASSPSTSGRAGGRGTGELFF | TGCGCCAGCAGCCCCTCGACTAGCGGGAGGGCCGGAGGAAGGGGCACCGGGGAGCTGTTTTTT
TRBJ1-4 | TRBV7-6 | - | - | CASSLGLTNEKLFF | TGTGCCAGCAGCTTAGGGTTAACTAATGAAAAACTGTTTTTT
TRBJ1-1 | TRBV29-1 | - | - | CSVDRTAFERTEAFF | TGCAGCGTTGACCGGACGGCTTTTGAAAGAACTGAAGCTTTCTTT
TRBJ2-5 | TRBV7-2 | TRBD1 | - | CASSLGTGRTETQYF | TGTGCCAGCAGCCTGGGGACAGGGCGTACAGAGACCCAGTACTTC
TRBJ1-1 | TRBV29-1 | - | few | CSGSQQGNTEAFF | TGCAGCGGTAGCCAACAGGGGAACACTGAAGCTTTCTTT
TRBJ1-3 | TRBV7-2 | - | - | CASSLGTGNTIYF | TGTGCCAGCAGCTTAGGCACTGGAAACACCATATATTTT
TRBJ2-7 | TRBV19 | - | - | CASSIRGQFYEQYF | TGTGCCAGTAGTATAAGAGGACAGTTCTACGAGCAGTACTTC
TRBJ1-2 | TRBV5-1 | - | - | CASSLGQIYGYTF | TGCGCCAGCAGCTTGGGACAAATCTATGGCTACACCTTC
TRBJ2-1 | TRBV9 | TRBD2 | - | CASSVGGSGHNEQFF | TGTGCCAGCAGCGTAGGCGGGAGTGGCCACAATGAGCAGTTCTTC
TRBJ1-5 | TRBV6-6 | TRBD1 | - | CASSYGTGLNQPQHF | TGTGCCAGCAGTTACGGGACAGGGCTCAATCAGCCCCAGCATTTT
TRBJ2-4 | TRBV6-1 | - | - | CASREGATPYLF | TGTGCCAGCAGGGAGGGTGCGACACCTTATCTCTTC
TRBJ2-2 | TRBV19 | - | - | CASRLGGPGELFF | TGTGCCAGCCGCCTCGGGGGGCCCGGGGAGCTGTTTTTT
TRBJ1-1 | TRBV4-2 | - | - | CASSPRTVNTEAFF | TGTGCCAGCAGCCCGCGGACAGTGAACACTGAAGCTTTCTTT
TRBJ2-1 | TRBV9 | TRBD2 | - | CASSVRSGGADEQFF | TGTGCCAGCAGCGTAAGGAGCGGGGGGGCCGATGAGCAGTTCTTC
TRBJ2-3 | TRBV30 | - | - | CAWSVGGSTDTQYF | TGTGCCTGGAGTGTCGGCGGGAGCACAGATACGCAGTATTTT
TRBJ1-6 | TRBV27 | - | once | CASSLSGGSGYNSPLHF | TGTGCCAGCAGTTTATCGGGGGGCAGCGGGTATAATTCACCCCTCCACTTT
TRBJ2-7 | TRBV19 | TRBD1 | - | CASMPGQQAYEQYF | TGTGCCAGTATGCCGGGACAGCAGGCCTACGAGCAGTACTTC
TRBJ1-6 | TRBV7-2 | - | - | CASSLGQLNSPLHF | TGTGCCAGCAGCTTAGGGCAGCTTAATTCACCCCTCCACTTT
TRBJ2-5 | TRBV5-1 | - | - | CASSFTGGPVQETQYF | TGCGCCAGCAGCTTCACCGGAGGGCCGGTCCAAGAGACCCAGTACTTC
TRBJ2-1 | TRBV4-1 | TRBD2 | - | CASSRGLAGVYEQFF | TGCGCCAGCAGCCGTGGACTAGCGGGAGTATATGAGCAGTTCTTC
TRBJ2-7 | TRBV29-1 | - | - | CSVIVGTETYEQYF | TGCAGCGTGATCGTCGGGACGGAGACTTACGAGCAGTACTTC
TRBJ2-7 | TRBV27 | TRBD1 | - | CASSRDRLYEQYF | TGTGCCAGCAGTAGGGACAGATTATACGAGCAGTACTTC
TRBJ1-2 | TRBV5-1 | TRBD1 | - | CASSLGQGYYGYTF | TGCGCCAGCAGCCTGGGACAGGGGTACTATGGCTACACCTTC
TRBJ2-7 | TRBV5-1 | - | once | CASSLGGPGHEQYF | TGCGCCAGCAGCTTAGGAGGTCCCGGCCACGAGCAGTACTTC
TRBJ2-7 | TRBV9 | TRBD2 | once | CASSLEAGAEYEQYF | TGTGCCAGCAGCCTCGAGGCGGGAGCTGAGTACGAGCAGTACTTC
TRBJ2-2 | TRBV18 | - | - | CASSPSGNTGELFF | TGTGCCAGCTCACCGAGCGGGAACACCGGGGAGCTGTTTTTT
TRBJ1-2 | TRBV9 | - | - | CASSVDGRAYGYTF | TGTGCCAGCAGCGTAGACGGCAGGGCCTATGGCTACACCTTC
TRBJ1-2 | TRBV27 | TRBD1 | - | CASSLSVPRDRENGYTF | TGTGCCAGCAGTTTATCGGTGCCCCGGGACAGGGAGAACGGCTACACCTTC
TRBJ2-1 | TRBV5-1 | TRBD2 | once | CASSLGVAGGRSYNEQFF | TGCGCCAGCAGCTTGGGAGTAGCGGGGGGTCGCTCCTACAATGAGCAGTTCTTC
TRBJ2-1 | TRBV11-2 | TRBD2 | - | CASSFTRDYGNEQFF | TGTGCCAGCAGCTTCACCCGGGACTACGGAAATGAGCAGTTCTTC
TRBJ1-6 | TRBV29-1 | - | - | CSVEMAPNSPLHF | TGCAGCGTTGAAATGGCGCCCAATTCACCCCTCCACTTT
TRBJ2-1 | TRBV5-5 | TRBD1 | - | CASSLTGGSYNEQFF | TGTGCCAGCAGCTTGACAGGGGGCTCCTACAATGAGCAGTTCTTC
TRBJ1-1 | TRBV5-6 | - | once | CASSWYGVYTEAFF | TGTGCCAGCAGCTGGTACGGGGTGTACACTGAAGCTTTCTTT
TRBJ1-5 | TRBV5-8 | TRBD1 | - | CASSSGQGSNQPQHF | TGTGCCAGCAGCTCCGGACAGGGGAGCAATCAGCCCCAGCATTTT
TRBJ2-1 | TRBV5-1 | TRBD2 | - | CASSLVQTGGPHEQFF | TGCGCCAGCAGCTTGGTCCAAACGGGGGGGCCCCATGAGCAGTTCTTC
TRBJ1-5 | TRBV15 | TRBD1 | - | CATSFTGGGNQPQHF | TGTGCCACCAGCTTTACAGGGGGCGGCAATCAGCCCCAGCATTTT
TRBJ2-7 | TRBV27 | - | - | CASSFRTRSYEQYF | TGTGCCAGCAGTTTCAGGACTCGCTCCTACGAGCAGTACTTC
TRBJ2-3 | TRBV27 | TRBD2 | - | CASSWTSGTDTQYF | TGTGCCAGCAGTTGGACTAGCGGGACAGATACGCAGTATTTT
TRBJ2-1 | TRBV27 | TRBD2 | - | CASSRPGLANNNEQFF | TGTGCCAGCAGTCGGCCGGGACTAGCGAACAACAATGAGCAGTTCTTC
TRBJ2-7 | TRBV7-9 | - | once | CASSKGLGTYYEQYF | TGTGCCAGCAGCAAGGGGTTGGGAACGTACTACGAGCAGTACTTC